Listed below are T cell receptor beta chains from one sample, sequenced in a study of CD8+ T cells in alopecia areata. The data were produced by immunoSEQ multiplex PCR, yet TCRdb's version contains in-frame clones alone and is incomplete. Here the sample spans hundreds of thousands of clones, 50% to 60% being singletons. The sample consisted of CD4+ T cells sorted from blood, taken at week 0. Every receptor here comes from a human donor with alopecia areata. The conserved cysteine and the conserved F or W are not part of the CDR3 here. Expanded clones are given a class, and other clones once, few, many or no size at all.

J gene | clone size | V gene | CDR3 protein
TRBJ2-3 | NA | TRBV6-1 | ASREQGALPTDTQY
TRBJ2-1 | few | TRBV7-9 | ASSFSSDPNEQF
TRBJ1-1 | NA | TRBV6-6 | ASSYGGRSTEAF
TRBJ1-4 | NA | TRBV30 | AWSVQGIGEKLF
TRBJ1-2 | few | TRBV11-2 | ASSLGSGDYGYT
TRBJ1-1 | NA | TRBV30 | AWSRQGNEAF
TRBJ1-2 | NA | TRBV28 | ASRRTGTNYGYT
TRBJ2-5 | NA | TRBV5-1 | ASRQEETQY
TRBJ2-7 | NA | TRBV6-5 | ASREDGSAYEQY
TRBJ1-1 | NA | TRBV30 | AWSVPRTAEAF
TRBJ1-1 | few | TRBV6-5 | ASYRDRAGEAF
TRBJ1-2 | few | TRBV29-1 | SVESGYT
TRBJ1-4 | few | TRBV6-6 | ASSLVGATNEKLF
TRBJ2-5 | NA | TRBV2 | ASSGSRQETQY
TRBJ2-1 | NA | TRBV27 | ASSRQGVNEQF
TRBJ1-1 | NA | TRBV5-4 | ASSLRSIMNTEAF
TRBJ2-1 | NA | TRBV2 | ASSVPSGSRNEQF
TRBJ1-1 | few | TRBV7-9 | ASSSQWGGRTEAF
TRBJ2-7 | NA | TRBV29-1 | SAIRQGSYEQY
TRBJ2-6 | NA | TRBV9 | ASSLQGSGANVLT
TRBJ1-2 | NA | TRBV29-1 | SVEAVRRSYGYT
TRBJ2-5 | NA | TRBV5-1 | ASSSGQGRETQY
TRBJ2-1 | NA | TRBV19 | ATTVRGENEQF
TRBJ2-1 | few | TRBV30 | AWSAGAVVEQF
TRBJ2-1 | few | TRBV11-2 | ASSQLQGVSVMDEQF
TRBJ1-6 | NA | TRBV6-5 | ASSAAQNYNSPLH
TRBJ1-2 | few | TRBV30 | AWSAWGRPANYGYT
TRBJ2-5 | NA | TRBV29-1 | SVVVVGVTQY
TRBJ2-3 | NA | TRBV29-1 | SVEYRALTDTQY
TRBJ1-5 | NA | TRBV25-1 | ASSDRDDQPQH
TRBJ2-7 | NA | TRBV29-1 | SVGHLNYEQY
TRBJ2-7 | few | TRBV2 | ASRAAGTGSGREQY
TRBJ1-6 | NA | TRBV27 | ASSLWTGYSPLH
TRBJ2-3 | NA | TRBV5-4 | ASSLRLAGSTDTQY
TRBJ1-1 | few | TRBV29-1 | SDLQGARSEAF
TRBJ2-7 | NA | TRBV6-5 | ASSGETYEQY
TRBJ2-1 | NA | TRBV11-1 | ASSSRTGAYNEQF
TRBJ1-2 | NA | TRBV11-1 | ASRLTGGDGYT
TRBJ2-4 | NA | TRBV29-1 | SADGLASNIQY
TRBJ2-1 | once | TRBV19 | ASSINAVRNNEQF
TRBJ2-7 | many | TRBV18 | ASSPQGDSSYEQY
TRBJ1-4 | NA | TRBV2 | ASRIANEKLF
TRBJ1-2 | few | TRBV29-1 | SVIRGGGYT
TRBJ1-5 | NA | TRBV9 | ASSVDLAGEWPQH
TRBJ1-5 | NA | TRBV2 | ASSGGGINSNQPQH
TRBJ1-1 | NA | TRBV30 | AWILGQGSKDTEAF
TRBJ1-2 | NA | TRBV6-6 | ASTKTRNYGYT
TRBJ1-1 | NA | TRBV25-1 | ASSELGDMNTEAF
TRBJ2-3 | NA | TRBV11-2 | ASSLLGGPTDTQY
TRBJ2-7 | NA | TRBV7-9 | ASGQGPYEQY
TRBJ2-3 | NA | TRBV30 | AWSPPLPRGFPDTQY